This T cell receptor (beta chain) was documented in a study of post-analysis software for immune sequencing data. Findings of the study overall: Clustering by F measure revealed strong co-clustering among samples prepared together in one batch. Controls showed significantly higher normalized Chao1 diversity than did multiple sclerosis patients. Controls had lower frequencies than patients of 4 or 5 TRBV segments, which included TRBV5-6, TRBV5-1 and TRBV20-1.

The length of the CDR3 is 14 residues. Trimming took 1 base from V and 6 from J, leaving 12 bases between them. Germline lookup yields CDR1 SGHTA and CDR2 FQGTGA. Tagging with unique molecular identifiers was a feature of the TCR beta cDNA libraries. T cells, roughly 0.95 to 10 million of them, yielded some 500,000 cDNA molecules. Via MiXCR, TCRdb re-called the PCR reads, giving one row per CDR3 protein. The profile shows about 430,000 distinct CDR3 sequences, 39% of them singletons. This clonotype was detected only a few times. Its cognate antigen is unknown. Material: blood. This chain connects TRBV7-3 to TRBJ2-5, with D possibly called TRBD1 or TRBD2 (5 bases each). This sequence originates from a girl aged 2-10 years with multiple sclerosis. The CDR3 DNA follows: TGTGCCAGCAGCTTAAACCGGGACGACAAGACCCAGTACTTC. Translating it yields CASSLNRDDKTQYF.